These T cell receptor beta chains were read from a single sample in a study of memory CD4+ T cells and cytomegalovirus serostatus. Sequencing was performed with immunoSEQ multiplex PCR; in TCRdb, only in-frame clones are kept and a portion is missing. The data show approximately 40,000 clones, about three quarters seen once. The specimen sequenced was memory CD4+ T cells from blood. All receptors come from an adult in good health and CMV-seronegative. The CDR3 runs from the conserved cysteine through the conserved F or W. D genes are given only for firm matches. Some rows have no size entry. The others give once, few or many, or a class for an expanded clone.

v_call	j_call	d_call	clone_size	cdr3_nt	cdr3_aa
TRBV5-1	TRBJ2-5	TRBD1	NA	TGCGCCAGCAGCTTGGCCCATGGGCCAGGGGGCGAGGGAGAGACCCAGTACTTC	CASSLAHGPGGEGETQYF
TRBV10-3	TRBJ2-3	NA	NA	TGTGCCATCAGCGAGGACGCCAGGGTGGGGACGCAGTATTTT	CAISEDARVGTQYF
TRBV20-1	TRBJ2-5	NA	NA	TGCAGTGTGGCTATTAAAGAGACCCAGTACTTC	CSVAIKETQYF
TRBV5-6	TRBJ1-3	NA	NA	TGTGCCAGCAGCTTGGGGGGTAACTCTGGAAACACCATATATTTT	CASSLGGNSGNTIYF
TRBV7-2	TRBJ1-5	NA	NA	TGTGCCAGCAGTGAACAGGGAAGGAATCAGCCCCAGCATTTT	CASSEQGRNQPQHF
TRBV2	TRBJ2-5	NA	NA	TGTGCCAGCAGTGATGAGGAGACCCAGTACTTC	CASSDEETQYF
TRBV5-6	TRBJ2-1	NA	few	TGTGCCAGCAGCCACGACCGCTCCTCCTACAATGAGCAGTTCTTC	CASSHDRSSYNEQFF
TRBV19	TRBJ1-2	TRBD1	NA	TGTGCCAGTAGTGCCACCCAAGACAGGGAAGTCTATGGCTACACCTTC	CASSATQDREVYGYTF
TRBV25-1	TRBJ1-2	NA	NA	TGTGCCAGCAGTGAGGCAGGCATTTCCTATGGCTACACCTTC	CASSEAGISYGYTF
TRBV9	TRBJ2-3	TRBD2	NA	TGTGCCAGCAGGCCCGGACTAGCGGGGGACACAGATACGCAGTATTTT	CASRPGLAGDTDTQYF
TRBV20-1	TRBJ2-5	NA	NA	TGTTCCGGAGAGGACGTGGAGACCCAGTACTTC	CSGEDVETQYF
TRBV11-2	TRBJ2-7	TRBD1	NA	TGTGCCAGCAGCCAGGGGGCCTACTACGAGCAGTACTTC	CASSQGAYYEQYF
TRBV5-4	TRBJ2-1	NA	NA	TGTGCCAGCAGCCTCCGATACAATGAGCAGTTCTTC	CASSLRYNEQFF
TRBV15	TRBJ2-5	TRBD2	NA	TGTGCCACCAGCAGAGGGGGAGGGTTGGAGACCCAGTACTTC	CATSRGGGLETQYF
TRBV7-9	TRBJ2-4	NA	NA	TGTGCCAGCAGCCCCGGACGGAACATTCAGTACTTC	CASSPGRNIQYF
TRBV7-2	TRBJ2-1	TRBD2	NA	TGTGCCAGCAGCTTCTCCGGGACTAGTTATTTCTTC	CASSFSGTSYFF
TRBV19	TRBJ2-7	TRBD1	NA	TGTGCCAGTAAGTCGGGACAGATACCCTACGAGCAGTACTTC	CASKSGQIPYEQYF
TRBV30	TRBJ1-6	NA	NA	TGTGCCTGGAGTGTATTCGGTAATCTTGGTTCACCCCTCCACTTT	CAWSVFGNLGSPLHF
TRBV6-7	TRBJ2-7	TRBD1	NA	TGTGCCAGCAGCCGAAGAATGGGACAGGGAGTTAGTCACGAGCAGTACTTC	CASSRRMGQGVSHEQYF
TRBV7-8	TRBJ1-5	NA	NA	TGTGCCAGCAGCTTAGCAGGGCCCAATCAGCCCCAGCATTTT	CASSLAGPNQPQHF
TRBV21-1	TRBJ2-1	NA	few	TGTGCCAGCAGCAAAGGCTGGGGGCCCTACAATGAGCAGTTCTTC	CASSKGWGPYNEQFF
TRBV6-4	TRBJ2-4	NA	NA	TGTGCCAGCAGTGACGAGGAACACGGCATTCAGTACTTC	CASSDEEHGIQYF
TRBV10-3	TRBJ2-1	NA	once	TGTGCCATCAGTGAGTCGTCGACAGATACGTTCTTC	CAISESSTDTFF
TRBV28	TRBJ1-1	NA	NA	TGTGCCAGCAGTGCCTCTCTAGGCGCGGAAGCTTTCTTT	CASSASLGAEAFF
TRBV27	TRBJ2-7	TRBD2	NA	TGTGCCAGCAGTTTAACTAGGACTAGCGGCTACGAGCAGTACTTC	CASSLTRTSGYEQYF
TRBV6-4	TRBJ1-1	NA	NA	TGTGCCAGCAAGGGGAACGTGGGGGACACTGAAGCTTTCTTT	CASKGNVGDTEAFF
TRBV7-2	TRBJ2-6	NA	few	TGTGCCAGCAGCTTAGGGTTGTCTGGGGCCAACGTCCTGACTTTC	CASSLGLSGANVLTF